The 21 T cell receptor beta chains listed next were all sequenced from one sample in a study of graft-versus-host responses after intestinal transplantation. Using immunoSEQ multiplex PCR, the repertoire was profiled, and TCRdb retains in-frame clones only, with some absent. The sample records tens of thousands of clones, about four fifths being singletons. Antigens for these TCRs are unknown. The sample here was unstimulated CD8+ T cells sorted from spleen or lymph node cells, taken before transplant. Receptor source: a human donor who was the organ donor for an intestinal transplant.

The CDR3 nucleotides read TGCGCCAGCAGCCAAGCCGTTTACGGGGCAGGAACTGAAGCTTTCTTT. Translating it yields CASSQAVYGAGTEAFF. The rearrangement joins TRBV4-3 to TRBJ1-1; D is possibly TRBD1 (5 bases). This CDR3 spans 16 amino acids. Germline V gene lookup returns CDR1 LGHNA and CDR2 YSLEER. V was shortened by 1 base and J by 5 bases, with 17 bases between the two germline ends.

The chain uses TRBV4-2 and TRBJ2-2, with TRBD2 matching 10 bases. Germline values: CDR1 LGHNA, CDR2 YNFKEQ. Trimming took 2 bases from V and 4 from J; bases not matched to a gene: 25. The CDR3 spans 23 residues. CDR3 in DNA: TGTGCCAGCAGCCAATACAGGACTAGCGGATTCGCCCTGCCTGACTCACTCACCGGGGAGCTGTTTTTT. Translated: CASSQYRTSGFALPDSLTGELFF.

This chain uses TRBV4-1 with TRBJ2-5; TRBD1 matches 12 bases. The end of the DNA aligns better with TRBJ2-7, so the J call may be wrong. Germline lookup yields CDR1 MGHRA and CDR2 YSYEKL. This CDR3 contains 16 residues. CDR3 nucleotide sequence: TGCGCCAGCAGCCAAGCCGGGACAGGGGGCTTCTACGAGCAGTACTTC. As protein: CASSQAGTGGFYEQYF.

In its sample, this clone was seen a few times. The genes are TRBV27 and TRBJ2-2; tentatively, D is TRBD1 or TRBD2 (6 bases each). Germline CDR1 MNHEY, CDR2 SMNVEV (reference sequence). The CDR3 extends over 13 amino acids. V lost 6 bases to trimming and J lost 7 bases, with 12 bases between them. The CDR3 protein is CASSLKGGGELFF. DNA of the CDR3: TGTGCCAGCAGCCTCAAGGGGGGCGGGGAGCTGTTTTTT.

This clone was seen just once. The rearrangement links TRBV7-9 to TRBJ1-1, with 7 bases lining up with TRBD1. The CDR3 covers 15 residues. V dropped 5 bases and J dropped 0; count of bases not matched to a gene: 6. Germline values: CDR1 SEHNR, CDR2 FQNEAQ (reference sequence). The CDR3 DNA sequence: TGTGCCAGCAGCGTGAGGACAGGACTGAACACTGAAGCTTTCTTT. Translated: CASSVRTGLNTEAFF. The full variable domain, in which reference TRBV7-9 and TRBJ1-1 provide the parts outside the CDR3, is DTGVSQNPRHKITKRGQNVTFRCDPISEHNRLYWYRQTLGQGPEFLTYFQNEAQLEKSRLLSDRFSAERPKGSFSTLEIQRTEQGDSAMYLCASSVRTGLNTEAFFGQGTRLTVV.

The chain links TRBV30 to TRBJ1-1, with D possibly matching TRBD1 (6 bases). The CDR3 is 14 amino acids. Germline CDR1 is GTSNPN and CDR2 is SVGIG (reference sequence). Trimming took off 3 bases at V and 0 bases at J, with 11 bases between the two ends. The CDR3 is CAWRFGTLNTEAFF. CDR3 nucleotides: TGTGCCTGGAGGTTCGGGACATTGAACACTGAAGCTTTCTTT.

This chain links TRBV4-1 with TRBJ2-7; a possible D gene is TRBD2 (6 bases). This CDR3 has 16 amino acids. CDR1 MGHRA and CDR2 YSYEKL come from the germline V gene. V dropped 1 base and J dropped 2 bases, with 15 bases sitting between them. This CDR3 is CASSQGPRDFPYEQYF. CDR3 nucleotide sequence: TGCGCCAGCAGCCAAGGACCGCGGGATTTCCCCTACGAGCAGTACTTC.

The chain joins TRBV6-6 to TRBJ2-7; tentatively, D is TRBD1 or TRBD2 (5 bases each). With 0 bases removed from V and 0 bases from J, the gap between germline ends came to 12 bases. Germline values: CDR1 MNHNY, CDR2 SVGAGI (reference sequence). The CDR3 has 16 residues. The CDR3 here is CASSYSAPGSSYEQYF. DNA of the CDR3: TGTGCCAGCAGTTACTCGGCCCCAGGGAGCTCCTACGAGCAGTACTTC.

The CDR3 here is CASSQDQRLWNTEAFF. The CDR3 DNA sequence: TGCGCCAGCAGCCAAGATCAAAGGCTTTGGAACACTGAAGCTTTCTTT. The V call is TRBV4-1, the J call TRBJ1-1; no reliable D call. Trimming removed 0 bases from V and 1 base from J, with 12 bases in between. The CDR3 extends over 16 amino acids. Germline values: CDR1 MGHRA, CDR2 YSYEKL.

V is TRBV4-2 and J is TRBJ1-4; 9 bases are a match to TRBD1. The CDR3 has 17 amino acids. The germline CDR1 and CDR2 sequences are LGHNA and YNFKEQ. The trim removed 0 bases at V and 8 bases at J, leaving 10 bases unmatched. The CDR3 DNA reads as TGTGCCAGCAGCCAAGATCCCAACAGGGGGCGAGGAGAAAAACTGTTTTTT. Translation: CASSQDPNRGRGEKLFF.

J is TRBJ2-5 and V is TRBV27, with D possibly being TRBD1 (5 bases). Looked up from germline, CDR1 is MNHEY and CDR2 is SMNVEV (reference sequence). V lost 2 bases and J 1 base, leaving 8 bases between the germline ends. CDR3 length equals 14 residues. CDR3 residues: CASSLRGPQETQYF. The CDR3 region has the DNA TGTGCCAGCAGTTTAAGGGGTCCCCAAGAGACCCAGTACTTC.

J is TRBJ1-1 and V is TRBV7-9; tentative D call: TRBD1 (5 bases). This CDR3 comprises 13 residues. CDR1 and CDR2 from the germline V gene are SEHNR and FQNEAQ (reference sequence). Trimming took off 11 bases at V and 3 bases at J, with 16 bases between the two ends. CDR3 nucleotides: TGTGCCGTGCCGAGGCAGGGATACACTGAAGCTTTCTTT. This translates into CAVPRQGYTEAFF.

This clone was recorded only once. This chain connects TRBV25-1 to TRBJ2-3; 10 bases are shared with TRBD1. The CDR3 is 16 amino acids. Germline V gene data show CDR1 as MGHDK and CDR2 as SYGVNS. V gave up 4 bases and J gave up 3 bases; unmatched junction bases: 7. The CDR3 DNA is TGTGCCAGCAGTGGGCAGACAGGGGGCCGTACAGATACGCAGTATTTT. As protein: CASSGQTGGRTDTQYF.

The chain employs TRBV2 and TRBJ1-1; the D is unclear. CDR1 is SNHLY, CDR2 FYNNEI, per germline. Trimming shortened V by 4 bases and J by 0 bases, and 18 bases separated the two germline ends. The CDR3 spans 17 residues. This CDR3 is CASSVEGSSSLNTEAFF. CDR3 coding DNA: TGTGCCAGCAGTGTTGAGGGTTCCTCCTCTCTGAACACTGAAGCTTTCTTT.

The chain joins TRBV5-8 to TRBJ2-4; D tentatively reads TRBD1 or TRBD2 (6 bases each). CDR3 size: 17 residues. The germline gives CDR1 SGHTS, CDR2 YDEGEE. Between the trimmed V and J ends, which lost 2 bases and 0 bases, there was a span of 15 bases. CDR3 nucleotides: TGTGCCAGCAGCTTCTCCGGGGGCCGAATAGCCAAAAACATTCAGTACTTC. Translated, it gives CASSFSGGRIAKNIQYF.

V and J are TRBV30 and TRBJ2-2; the D gene is possibly TRBD2 (6 bases). There are 18 residues in the CDR3. With 3 bases removed from V and 3 bases from J, the gap between germline ends came to 23 bases. Germline V gives CDR1 GTSNPN, CDR2 SVGIG (reference sequence). The CDR3 DNA sequence: TGTGCCTGGAGAGCCTTGACCCCTAGCGAAAGAGACACCGGGGAGCTGTTTTTT. Its translation is CAWRALTPSERDTGELFF.

This clone has only a few counts. This rearrangement joins TRBV2 to TRBJ2-1; 9 nucleotides line up with TRBD2. This CDR3 region has 15 residues. The J segment lost 7 bases and the V segment lost 5 bases, leaving 9 bases of the junction unmatched. Germline loops: CDR1 SNHLY, CDR2 FYNNEI. The CDR3 reads CASSPDSGRINEQFF. CDR3 DNA sequence: TGTGCCAGCAGTCCTGACAGCGGGAGGATTAATGAGCAGTTCTTC.

The rearrangement uses TRBV10-3 and TRBJ1-1; D might be TRBD1 (6 bases). This CDR3 comprises 13 residues. The V end lost 10 bases, the J end lost 1 base, and 13 bases lay between the germline ends. CDR1 is ENHRY, CDR2 SYGVKD, per germline. CDR3 sequence reads: CASTGAGNTEAFF. The CDR3 DNA reads TGTGCCAGCACGGGGGCGGGGAACACTGAAGCTTTCTTT.

The chain recombines TRBV7-9 with TRBJ1-2; possible D gene TRBD1, 5 bases. From germline, CDR1 is SEHNR and CDR2 FQNEAQ (reference sequence). The CDR3 is made up of 14 amino acids. The V end lost 2 bases, the J end lost 8 bases, and 15 bases lay between the germline ends. The CDR3 nucleotides read TGTGCCAGCAGCTTACTAGGAGGGGTTGACGGCTACACCTTC. This codes for CASSLLGGVDGYTF.

V usage is TRBV4-3 and J usage is TRBJ1-2, with D tentatively TRBD1 (5 bases). CDR3 length: 15 amino acids. Germline-derived CDR1 and CDR2 are LGHNA and YSLEER. Trimming removed 1 base from V and 3 bases from J, with 12 bases in between. The CDR3 DNA reads as TGCGCCAGCAGCCAAGTCGAGTCGGGGCACTATGGCTACACCTTC. As protein: CASSQVESGHYGYTF.

The chain is built from TRBV19 and TRBJ2-1; D unresolved. Germline assignment: CDR1 LNHDA and CDR2 SQIVND (reference sequence). V dropped 5 bases and J dropped 2 bases, with 7 bases sitting between them. The CDR3 is made up of 13 amino acids. The CDR3 region has the DNA TGTGCCAGTAGTCGCGAGCCCTACAATGAGCAGTTCTTC. It is translated as CASSREPYNEQFF. The complete variable domain, with remaining parts taken from reference TRBV19 and TRBJ2-1, reads DGGITQSPKYLFRKEGQNVTLSCEQNLNHDAMYWYRQDPGQGLRLIYYSQIVNDFQKGDIAEGYSVSREKKESFPLTVTSAQKNPTAFYLCASSREPYNEQFFGPGTRLTVL.